This T cell receptor beta chain was documented in a study of blood T cell repertoires in COVID-19. Study-level information: COVID-19 samples collected from the United States, Italy and Spain covered acute and convalescent phases. The analysed material was cDNA or gDNA that came from T cells, B-cell-depleted T cells, or PBMCs.

In the original processing: Scientists estimated how many nucleated cells there were by amplifying reference gene primers. Method: immunoSEQ multiplex PCR; TCRdb's copy keeps in-frame clones and lacks some. The DNA was the basis for D and trimming; V, J and clone size are from that table. The sample records 150,000 to 160,000 clones, roughly 80% being singletons. This clone was observed a few times. The clonotype originates from a man older than 75 with acute or convalescent COVID-19. Sequenced input: peripheral blood.

CDR3 in DNA: TGCGCCAGCAGCGTATATAGCGGGGGGTCGGCTGATACGCAGTATTTT. This sequence encodes CASSVYSGGSADTQYF. V gene TRBV5-1 combines with J gene TRBJ2-3, with 10 bases lining up with TRBD2. The germline gives CDR1 SGHRS, CDR2 YFSETQ. Trimming at V came to 4 bases and at J to 6 bases, leaving 11 bases not matched to a gene. This CDR3 spans 16 amino acids.